Below, 32 T cell receptor beta chains from the same sample are listed, as sequenced in a study of siplizumab effects on memory and regulatory T cells. Profiled with immunoSEQ multiplex PCR; TCRdb holds only in-frame clones, not every one. Of under 150,000 clones listed, roughly 94% were seen once; the top ten hold around 1.5%. The sequenced material came from non-Treg CD4+ T cells sorted from blood. These receptors all stem from a human donor in good health.

The chain carries TRBV5-8 and TRBJ1-5; possible D gene TRBD1, 6 bases. There are 14 residues in the CDR3. V dropped 4 bases and J dropped 1 base, with 9 bases sitting between them. Germline CDR1 SGHTS, CDR2 YDEGEE. CDR3 region: CASSLDRSNQPQHF. The DNA of the CDR3 is TGTGCCAGCAGCCTCGACAGGAGCAATCAGCCCCAGCATTTT.

This clone was seen only once. This chain links TRBV10-3 with TRBJ2-7; D remains ambiguous. In germline, CDR1 is ENHRY, CDR2 SYGVKD. The length of the CDR3 is 13 residues. V lost 2 bases and J 3 bases, leaving 8 bases between the germline ends. The CDR3 loop is CAISERQFYEQYF. As DNA, the CDR3 is TGTGCCATCAGTGAGCGTCAGTTCTACGAGCAGTACTTC.

This clone was seen only once. This chain connects TRBV9 to TRBJ2-6, with TRBD1 identical over 9 bases. Germline lookup yields CDR1 SGDLS and CDR2 YYNGEE. With 3 bases clipped from V and 4 bases from J, the junction kept 11 bases outside the gene matches. The CDR3 is 18 residues long. CDR3 coding DNA: TGTGCCAGCAGCGCGGGACAGGGTGGGCTATGGGGGGCCAACGTCCTGACTTTC. Its translation: CASSAGQGGLWGANVLTF.

This chain joins TRBV27 and TRBJ2-7; 7 bases map to TRBD1. The CDR3 is made up of 13 amino acids. V dropped 8 bases and J dropped 3; count of bases not matched to a gene: 7. CDR1 MNHEY and CDR2 SMNVEV come from the germline V gene (reference sequence). The CDR3 DNA is TGTGCCAGCCAACGACAGGGCAACTACGAGCAGTACTTC. Translating gives CASQRQGNYEQYF.

This rearrangement joins TRBV18 to TRBJ1-4; 7 bases are a match to TRBD1. Germline values: CDR1 KGHSH, CDR2 LQKENI. The junction had 1 base not matched to a gene; V was cut back by 3 bases and J by 6 bases. This CDR3 has 13 amino acids. CDR3 nucleotide sequence: TGTGCCAGCTCACCCCAGGGGGATGAAAAACTGTTTTTT. Its translation is CASSPQGDEKLFF.

The chain joins TRBV25-1 to TRBJ2-5; TRBD2 is a possible D gene (6 bases). The V end lost 1 base, the J end lost 5 bases, and 11 bases lay between the germline ends. This CDR3 spans 14 amino acids. Germline V gene lookup returns CDR1 MGHDK and CDR2 SYGVNS. CDR3 in DNA: TGTGCCAGCAGTGAATCCGCGGGACGGGAGACCCAGTACTTC. Translated: CASSESAGRETQYF.

This chain links TRBV15 with TRBJ1-2, with 7 bases that match TRBD1. CDR1 is LNHNV, CDR2 YYDKDF, per germline (reference sequence). The CDR3 is made up of 16 amino acids. V shed 5 bases and J 3 bases; nucleotides not matched to a gene: 12. CDR3: CATSSGQRASYYGYTF. The CDR3 DNA reads as TGTGCCACCAGCTCGGGACAGAGGGCCTCCTACTATGGCTACACCTTC.

The chain joins TRBV7-8 to TRBJ1-1, with D uncertain. Deletions cut 5 bases from V and 10 bases from J, with 14 bases between. Germline CDR1 SGHVS, CDR2 FQNEAQ. The CDR3 is 12 residues long. CDR3 residues: CASSPTMGAAFF. As DNA, the CDR3 is TGTGCCAGCAGCCCTACCATGGGTGCAGCTTTCTTT.

The rearrangement joins TRBV5-4 to TRBJ1-1; a possible D gene is TRBD1 (5 bases). V was clipped by 4 bases and J by 1 base, with 11 bases between them. CDR3 length equals 14 residues. Germline assignment: CDR1 SGHNT and CDR2 YYREEE (reference sequence). In nucleotides, the CDR3 is TGTGCCAGCAGCCAATCTCAGGGGAACACTGAAGCTTTCTTT. This encodes CASSQSQGNTEAFF.

V gene TRBV28 combines with J gene TRBJ2-7; D is uncertain. The germline CDR1 and CDR2 sequences are MDHEN and SYDVKM. The CDR3 runs 13 residues. Trimming cost V 8 bases and J 2 bases, with 13 bases left between them. The CDR3 reads CASVVLSPYEQYF. DNA for the CDR3: TGTGCCAGCGTCGTACTATCCCCCTACGAGCAGTACTTC.

The chain couples TRBV19 to TRBJ1-6; 7 bases are shared with TRBD1. Trimming removed 10 bases from V and 6 bases from J; junction bases left unmatched: 3. The CDR3 covers 12 residues. The germline V gene encodes CDR1 LNHDA and CDR2 SQIVND (reference sequence). DNA for the CDR3: TGTGCCACCGGGACAGCTAATTCACCCCTCCACTTT. It specifies CATGTANSPLHF.

J is TRBJ2-7 and V is TRBV4-1, with a possible D match to TRBD1 (6 bases). V lost 0 bases and J 7 bases, leaving 16 bases between the germline ends. The CDR3 totals 15 residues. Germline V CDR1 and CDR2: MGHRA, YSYEKL. The CDR3 region has the DNA TGCGCCAGCAGCCAAGATCTAGGGGGACCGCGGGAGCAGTACTTC. As protein: CASSQDLGGPREQYF.

This clone was picked up one time. The chain is built from TRBV7-2 and TRBJ2-1, with D perhaps TRBD1 (5 bases). The germline gives CDR1 SGHTA, CDR2 FQGNSA. The CDR3 has 12 residues. V shed 3 bases and J shed 7 bases, with 7 bases lying between them. DNA of the CDR3: TGTGCCAGCAGCTTGGACACGAATGAGCAGTTCTTC. It is translated as CASSLDTNEQFF.

The chain joins TRBV7-9 to TRBJ2-3, with 9 nucleotides matching TRBD1. Looked up from germline, CDR1 is SEHNR and CDR2 is FQNEAQ (reference sequence). The CDR3 is 15 amino acids. J gave up 4 bases and V 2 bases, and 4 bases lay outside the gene matches. Here the CDR3 reads CASSLSGQGSDTQYF. In DNA, the CDR3 is TGTGCCAGCAGCTTATCGGGACAGGGCTCAGATACGCAGTATTTT. Filled out from reference TRBV7-9 and TRBJ2-3, the complete variable domain reads DTGVSQNPRHKITKRGQNVTFRCDPISEHNRLYWYRQTLGQGPEFLTYFQNEAQLEKSRLLSDRFSAERPKGSFSTLEIQRTEQGDSAMYLCASSLSGQGSDTQYFGPGTRLTVL.

The genes are TRBV18 and TRBJ2-1, with unresolved D. Deletions cut 1 base from V and 5 bases from J, with 9 bases between. The CDR3 extends over 14 amino acids. Germline assignment: CDR1 KGHSH and CDR2 LQKENI. The CDR3 protein is CASSPQDQNNEQFF. The CDR3 nucleotides are TGTGCCAGCTCACCACAGGATCAGAACAATGAGCAGTTCTTC. Full variable domain (missing parts from reference TRBV18 and TRBJ2-1): NAGVMQNPRHLVRRRGQEARLRCSPMKGHSHVYWYRQLPEEGLKFMVYLQKENIIDESGMPKERFSAEFPKEGPSILRIQQVVRGDSAAYFCASSPQDQNNEQFFGPGTRLTVL.

The rearrangement uses TRBV5-5 and TRBJ2-5; no clear D. Germline-derived CDR1 and CDR2 are SGHKS and YYEKEE (reference sequence). Trimming stripped 0 bases from V and 4 bases from J, with 7 bases between. CDR3 size: 13 residues. The CDR3 DNA reads TGTGCCAGCAGCTTGGCACCGCCAGAGACCCAGTACTTC. It yields the protein CASSLAPPETQYF.

The chain recombines TRBV6-1 with TRBJ1-5; the D is unclear. Per the germline V gene, CDR1 is MNHNS and CDR2 is SASEGT. Trimming took 9 bases from V and 6 from J, leaving 6 bases between them. The CDR3 runs 10 residues. This CDR3 reads CASSSQPQHF. The DNA for the CDR3 is TGTGCCAGTAGTAGTCAGCCCCAGCATTTT.

V and J are TRBV14 and TRBJ2-1; D is unclear. This CDR3 is built from 15 residues. The V end lost 1 base, the J end lost 5 bases, and 12 bases lay between the germline ends. Germline loops: CDR1 SGHDN, CDR2 FVKESK. CDR3 sequence reads: CASSQGSARNNEQFF. The DNA for the CDR3 is TGTGCCAGCAGCCAAGGTTCGGCCCGAAACAATGAGCAGTTCTTC.

The gene calls are TRBV7-7 and TRBJ2-2, with no clear D. CDR3 length: 13 amino acids. The germline V and J ends were trimmed by 6 bases and 5 bases, with 10 bases remaining between them. CDR1 is SSHAT, CDR2 FNYEAQ, per germline (reference sequence). The CDR3 DNA is TGTGCCAGCAGTTCCAGGCTAACCGGGGAGCTGTTTTTT. Translated, it gives CASSSRLTGELFF.

This chain connects TRBV5-6 to TRBJ2-1; 12 bases align to TRBD1. This CDR3 comprises 15 residues. V was clipped by 3 bases and J by 10 bases; unmatched bases: 8. The germline V gene encodes CDR1 SGHDT and CDR2 YYEEEE. The CDR3 nucleotides are TGTGCCAGCAGCTCTCCGGGACAGGGGGCTGGGGAGCAGTTCTTC. Its protein is CASSSPGQGAGEQFF. Full variable domain (missing parts from reference TRBV5-6 and TRBJ2-1): DAGVTQSPTHLIKTRGQQVTLRCSPKSGHDTVSWYQQALGQGPQFIFQYYEEEERQRGNFPDRFSGHQFPNYSSELNVNALLLGDSALYLCASSSPGQGAGEQFFGPGTRLTVL.

The CDR3 nucleotides read TGTGCCAGCAGCTTGGCCAGAGGTGTGTGGGACAGGTTGAACACTGAAGCTTTCTTT. Amino acids: CASSLARGVWDRLNTEAFF. The rearrangement uses TRBV5-6 and TRBJ1-1, with 8 bases aligning to TRBD1. The CDR3 is 19 residues long. The V and J ends lost 0 bases and 0 bases, in that order; junction bases with no gene match: 13. Germline values: CDR1 SGHDT, CDR2 YYEEEE.

J is TRBJ2-3 and V is TRBV7-2, with TRBD2 matching over 7 bases. Germline loops: CDR1 SGHTA, CDR2 FQGNSA. The ends lost 6 bases at V and 0 bases at J; junction bases unmatched: 3. The CDR3 loop spans 14 amino acids. CDR3 sequence reads: CASRERGSTDTQYF. As DNA, the CDR3 is TGTGCCAGCAGAGAGCGGGGCAGCACAGATACGCAGTATTTT.

The V gene is TRBV28, the J gene TRBJ2-7; D is possibly TRBD1 (6 bases). Germline loops: CDR1 MDHEN, CDR2 SYDVKM. Trimming left V 6 bases short and J 2 bases short, with 17 bases between. The length of the CDR3 is 15 residues. CDR3 DNA: TGTGCCAGCAGCCCCACTCAGGGGTGGCCCTACGAGCAGTACTTC. It translates to CASSPTQGWPYEQYF.

The chain couples TRBV19 to TRBJ1-2; D gene uncertain. The CDR3 runs 19 residues. V lost 0 bases to trimming and J lost 8 bases, with 28 bases between them. CDR1 and CDR2 (germline): LNHDA, SQIVND (reference sequence). The CDR3 sequence is CASSIDRLQTDPDPMGYTF. CDR3 DNA: TGTGCCAGTAGTATAGATCGCCTTCAGACCGACCCCGACCCTATGGGCTACACCTTC.

The chain is built from TRBV5-1 and TRBJ2-5; D is possibly TRBD1 or TRBD2 (5 bases each). The length of the CDR3 is 14 residues. Deletions cut 4 bases from V and 1 base from J, with 11 bases between. Germline V gives CDR1 SGHRS, CDR2 YFSETQ. CDR3 DNA sequence: TGCGCCAGCAGCCCGGGGACGGCCCAAGAGACCCAGTACTTC. It codes for CASSPGTAQETQYF.

This rearrangement joins TRBV6-1 to TRBJ2-5, with D possibly matching TRBD2 (6 bases). This CDR3 is built from 14 residues. Germline CDR1 is MNHNS and CDR2 is SASEGT. V gave up 3 bases and J gave up 2 bases, with 10 bases separating them. The CDR3 spells CASSEAGRQETQYF. In DNA, the CDR3 is TGTGCCAGCAGTGAGGCGGGGAGGCAAGAGACCCAGTACTTC.

This clone has only a few counts. The chain joins TRBV7-9 to TRBJ2-7; 9 bases agree with TRBD2. Trimming took 3 bases from V and 4 from J; bases not matched to a gene: 1. Germline CDR1 and CDR2: SEHNR and FQNEAQ (reference sequence). This CDR3 has 13 amino acids. CDR3 bases: TGTGCCAGCAGCTTCGGACTAGCGTACGAGCAGTACTTC. Amino acid sequence: CASSFGLAYEQYF. Full variable domain (missing parts from reference TRBV7-9 and TRBJ2-7): DTGVSQNPRHKITKRGQNVTFRCDPISEHNRLYWYRQTLGQGPEFLTYFQNEAQLEKSRLLSDRFSAERPKGSFSTLEIQRTEQGDSAMYLCASSFGLAYEQYFGPGTRLTVT.

The V gene is TRBV11-2, the J gene TRBJ2-7; maybe TRBD2 (6 bases). The CDR3 extends over 13 amino acids. The germline V and J ends were trimmed by 5 bases and 6 bases, with 14 bases remaining between them. Germline CDR1 reads SGHAT; CDR2 reads FQNNGV. The CDR3 coding sequence is TGTGCCAGCAGCCTTCTCGGGAGTGCCGAGCAGTACTTC. Encoded protein: CASSLLGSAEQYF.

V and J are TRBV5-1 and TRBJ2-3, with TRBD2 as a possible D gene (7 bases). Germline values: CDR1 SGHRS, CDR2 YFSETQ. The germline V and J ends were trimmed by 6 bases and 5 bases, with 13 bases remaining between them. CDR3 length equals 13 residues. The CDR3 region has the DNA TGCGCCAGCATGGCGGGGGCGGAAGATACGCAGTATTTT. This gives the protein CASMAGAEDTQYF.

This clone was detected only once. The rearrangement joins TRBV4-1 to TRBJ1-1; D gene uncertain. CDR3 length: 16 amino acids. From germline, CDR1 is MGHRA and CDR2 YSYEKL. The V gene lost 0 bases and the J gene lost 0 bases, with 11 bases spanning the gap. The CDR3 DNA reads TGCGCCAGCAGCCAAGATCGGGTAGGTCTGAACACTGAAGCTTTCTTT. Translation: CASSQDRVGLNTEAFF.

The rearrangement uses TRBV18 and TRBJ1-2, with TRBD1 identical over 7 bases. The CDR3 loop spans 14 amino acids. CDR1 is KGHSH and CDR2 is LQKENI in the germline V gene. Trimming cost V 2 bases and J 5 bases; bases outside gene matches: 5. Written as DNA, the CDR3 is TGTGCCAGCTCACCAATGGGGACAGAGTATGGCTACACCTTC. Its translation is CASSPMGTEYGYTF.

The CDR3 DNA is TGTGCCAGCAGCCCAGGGGCCGAGACCCAGTACTTC. Translation gives CASSPGAETQYF. This chain connects TRBV7-9 to TRBJ2-5, with TRBD1 as a possible D gene (6 bases). Trimming removed 5 bases at V and 5 bases at J, with 9 bases between. The CDR3 is 12 amino acids. Germline lookup yields CDR1 SEHNR and CDR2 FQNEAQ (reference sequence).